Listed below are T cell receptor beta chains from one sample, sequenced in a study of blood T cell repertoires in COVID-19. Measured with immunoSEQ multiplex PCR; TCRdb has only the in-frame clones, and not every one. The sample includes 130,000 to 150,000 clones, approximately 80% of them seen just once. Sequences were obtained from peripheral blood. The receptors here all came from a woman of 80 years or more with acute or convalescent COVID-19. CDR3s include the opening cysteine and the closing phenylalanine or tryptophan. The D gene is left open where the match is weak. Clone size is stated in some rows and not others, as once, few, many or a class when expanded.

abundance	v_gene	j_gene	len	d_gene	CDR3aa	CDR3nt
.	TRBV9	TRBJ2-1	15	.	CASSATGTKYNEQFF	TGTGCCAGCAGCGCAACAGGGACAAAATACAATGAGCAGTTCTTC
.	TRBV5-1	TRBJ2-1	15	TRBD2	CASSLAGGIGGEQFF	TGCGCCAGCAGCTTAGCGGGGGGGATAGGAGGTGAGCAGTTCTTC
.	TRBV29-1	TRBJ1-2	12	.	CSVLRQDYGYTF	TGCAGCGTTTTACGACAGGATTATGGCTACACCTTC
.	TRBV9	TRBJ1-6	16	TRBD1	CASSVEQGTHNSPLHF	TGTGCCAGCAGCGTGGAACAGGGGACCCATAATTCACCCCTCCACTTT
.	TRBV2	TRBJ1-4	14	.	CASRWDWANEKLFF	TGTGCCAGCAGGTGGGACTGGGCTAATGAAAAACTGTTTTTT
.	TRBV18	TRBJ1-1	13	.	CASSYTANTEAFF	TGTGCCAGCTCATATACAGCGAACACTGAAGCTTTCTTT
.	TRBV5-1	TRBJ2-5	15	.	CASSLTVPRGETQYF	TGCGCCAGCAGCTTGACCGTTCCAAGAGGGGAGACCCAGTACTTC
.	TRBV3-1/TRBV3-2	TRBJ1-1	15	.	CASSQDGVQGRRAFF	TGTGCCAGCAGCCAAGATGGGGTACAGGGTAGGCGAGCTTTCTTT
.	TRBV7-2	TRBJ2-5	17	TRBD2	CASSLIGAGGPGETQYF	TGTGCCAGCAGCTTAATCGGTGCGGGGGGGCCGGGAGAGACCCAGTACTTC
.	TRBV29-1	TRBJ1-2	12	TRBD1	CSVTGQNYGYTF	TGCAGCGTTACGGGACAGAACTATGGCTACACCTTC
.	TRBV10-2	TRBJ1-2	16	.	CASFPLIGEANYGYTF	TGCGCCAGTTTTCCCTTGATAGGGGAAGCTAACTATGGCTACACCTTC
.	TRBV18	TRBJ1-1	13	.	CASSPLLNTEAFF	TGTGCCAGCTCACCATTACTAAACACTGAAGCTTTCTTT
.	TRBV19	TRBJ1-2	14	TRBD1	CASTKGAANYGYTF	TGTGCCAGTACTAAGGGGGCAGCTAACTATGGCTACACCTTC
.	TRBV23-1	TRBJ2-1	14	.	CATPGQRAYNEQFF	TGCGCCACCCCGGGTCAGCGTGCGTACAATGAGCAGTTCTTC
.	TRBV11-2	TRBJ2-2	16	TRBD2	CASLPLGGTGTGELFF	TGTGCCAGCTTACCCTTGGGGGGGACCGGTACCGGGGAGCTGTTTTTT
.	TRBV6-2/TRBV6-3	TRBJ1-1	14	TRBD1	CASSPDRGNTEAFF	TGTGCCAGCAGTCCGGACAGGGGGAACACTGAAGCTTTCTTT
few	TRBV3-1/TRBV3-2	TRBJ2-2	16	TRBD1	CASSLRGQENTGELFF	TGTGCCAGCAGCCTCCGCGGACAGGAAAACACCGGGGAGCTGTTTTTT
.	TRBV4-3	TRBJ1-2	15	.	CASSQVDSALYGYTF	TGCGCCAGCAGCCAAGTGGACAGCGCACTCTATGGCTACACCTTC
.	TRBV18	TRBJ2-1	17	TRBD2	CASSRGRTSGGFNEQFF	TGTGCCAGCTCAAGAGGACGGACTAGCGGGGGATTCAATGAGCAGTTCTTC
.	TRBV2	TRBJ2-7	16	TRBD1	CASSDTPSTGNYEQYF	TGTGCCAGCAGCGATACGCCTTCGACAGGGAACTACGAGCAGTACTTC
.	TRBV9	TRBJ2-7	15	.	CASSPGGTVSYEQYF	TGTGCCAGCAGCCCTGGGGGGACTGTGTCCTACGAGCAGTACTTC
.	TRBV2	TRBJ1-1	13	.	CASTGEGLPEAFF	TGTGCCAGCACGGGGGAGGGTCTTCCTGAAGCTTTCTTT
.	TRBV4-1	TRBJ1-3	16	.	CASSFSTGLGRNTIYF	TGCGCCAGCAGCTTCTCCACAGGGTTGGGTAGAAACACCATATATTTT
few	TRBV4-2	TRBJ1-3	16	.	CASSSAERDSGNTIYF	TGTGCCAGCAGTTCGGCCGAGAGGGACTCTGGAAACACCATATATTTT
.	TRBV27	TRBJ2-1	15	.	CASSPPERQDNEQFF	TGTGCCAGCAGCCCCCCGGAGAGACAGGACAATGAGCAGTTCTTC
.	TRBV3-1/TRBV3-2	TRBJ2-4	13	TRBD2	CASSQGRGGQQYF	TGTGCCAGCAGCCAGGGGCGGGGGGGCCAGCAGTACTTC
.	TRBV20-1	TRBJ2-3	11	TRBD1	CSARTGETQYF	TGCAGTGCTAGGACAGGGGAAACGCAGTATTTT
.	TRBV3-1/TRBV3-2	TRBJ2-5	19	TRBD1	CASSQEGWVGDRGWKTQYF	TGTGCCAGCAGCCAAGAAGGATGGGTGGGCGACAGGGGCTGGAAGACCCAGTACTTC
.	TRBV15	TRBJ1-2	16	.	CATSRDRRQGPYGYTF	TGTGCCACCAGCAGAGATCGTCGGCAGGGTCCCTATGGCTACACCTTC
few	TRBV5-8	TRBJ2-5	16	TRBD1	CASSHDRGGVKETQYF	TGTGCCAGCAGCCACGACAGGGGGGGAGTAAAAGAGACCCAGTACTTC
.	TRBV5-1	TRBJ2-1	15	TRBD1	CASSLVWDRALEQFF	TGCGCCAGCAGCTTGGTTTGGGACAGGGCACTTGAGCAGTTCTTC
.	TRBV7-2	TRBJ1-1	16	TRBD1	CASSPRVTGGNTEAFF	TGTGCCAGCAGCCCTAGGGTGACAGGGGGCAACACTGAAGCTTTCTTT
.	TRBV5-1	TRBJ1-6	16	TRBD1	CASSPGTGDLNSPLHF	TGCGCCAGCAGCCCAGGGACAGGAGATCTTAATTCACCCCTCCACTTT
.	TRBV3-1/TRBV3-2	TRBJ2-7	14	.	CASSRDWRVMEQYF	TGTGCCAGCAGCCGAGACTGGAGGGTAATGGAGCAGTACTTC
.	TRBV6-5	TRBJ1-5	13	TRBD1	CASSPQGNQPQHF	TGTGCCAGCAGCCCACAGGGGAATCAGCCCCAGCATTTT
once	TRBV10-2	TRBJ2-3	13	.	CASSESSRDTQYF	TGCGCCAGCAGTGAGTCCTCGCGCGATACGCAGTATTTT
.	TRBV29-1	TRBJ2-1	17	.	CSGRDSAFTKTYNEQFF	TGCAGCGGACGGGACTCGGCGTTCACCAAAACCTACAATGAGCAGTTCTTC
.	TRBV4-1	TRBJ2-3	19	TRBD2	CASSQTRSSGGSSTDTQYF	TGCGCCAGCAGCCAAACCCGCAGTAGCGGGGGCTCTAGCACAGATACGCAGTATTTT
once	TRBV19	TRBJ1-5	16	.	CASSIAHDNSNQPQHF	TGTGCCAGTAGTATAGCCCACGACAATAGCAATCAGCCCCAGCATTTT
.	TRBV7-2	TRBJ1-1	14	TRBD1	CASRNGQGNTEAFF	TGTGCCAGCAGAAACGGACAGGGGAACACTGAAGCTTTCTTT
.	TRBV3-1/TRBV3-2	TRBJ2-5	14	TRBD1	CASSPRGQGETQYF	TGTGCCAGCAGCCCAAGGGGGCAAGGTGAGACCCAGTACTTC
.	TRBV7-4	TRBJ1-4	16	.	CASSRRNLTTNEKLFF	TGTGCCAGCAGCCGCAGGAATTTGACAACTAATGAAAAACTGTTTTTT
.	TRBV9	TRBJ2-5	15	.	CASSTQGDSGGAQYF	TGTGCCAGCAGCACCCAAGGGGACTCAGGCGGCGCCCAGTACTTC
.	TRBV9	TRBJ2-3	13	.	CASSVGGTDTQYF	TGTGCCAGCAGCGTAGGCGGCACAGATACGCAGTATTTT
.	TRBV4-2	TRBJ2-7	20	.	CASSQDHSRGRDLLTYEQYF	TGTGCCAGCAGCCAAGATCATAGCAGGGGAAGGGACCTCCTGACCTACGAGCAGTACTTC
.	TRBV5-5	TRBJ1-3	15	.	CASSWEGQGGNTIYF	TGTGCCAGCAGTTGGGAAGGCCAGGGGGGAAACACCATATATTTT
few	TRBV6-6	TRBJ1-5	15	TRBD1	CASSPGQGPGQPQHF	TGTGCCAGCAGTCCGGGACAGGGGCCGGGTCAGCCCCAGCATTTT
.	TRBV5-1	TRBJ1-2	14	.	CASCRGGGGDGYTF	TGCGCCAGCTGTCGGGGTGGGGGCGGAGATGGCTACACCTTC
.	TRBV4-3	TRBJ1-5	13	.	CASSQDQGQPQHF	TGCGCCAGCAGCCAAGATCAGGGTCAGCCCCAGCATTTT
.	TRBV6-5	TRBJ1-1	14	.	CASSLYRFDTEAFF	TGTGCCAGCAGCCTCTATCGGTTTGACACTGAAGCTTTCTTT
.	TRBV4-1	TRBJ1-4	14	.	CASSQPGTKEKLFF	TGCGCCAGCAGCCAACCGGGAACAAAGGAAAAACTGTTTTTT
once	TRBV7-3	TRBJ2-2	16	.	CASSLLAGPNTGELFF	TGTGCCAGCAGCTTATTGGCGGGACCTAACACCGGGGAGCTGTTTTTT
few	TRBV4-3	TRBJ1-1	13	.	CASSQVGGVEAFF	TGCGCCAGCAGCCAAGTTGGAGGGGTCGAAGCTTTCTTT
once	TRBV6-2/TRBV6-3	TRBJ1-1	15	TRBD1	CASSYRDRGYTEAFF	TGTGCCAGCAGTTACAGGGACAGGGGATACACTGAAGCTTTCTTT
.	TRBV2	TRBJ2-2	14	TRBD1	CASSEGQRTGELFF	TGTGCCAGCAGTGAGGGACAGAGAACCGGGGAGCTGTTTTTT